The 30 T cell receptor beta chains in this list originate from one sample, sequenced in a study of glioma-infiltrating T cells. Amplification of TCR alpha and beta CDR3 regions from RNA used iRepertoire nested multiplex PCR. TCRdb passed the multiplex PCR reads through MiXCR, listing each CDR3 protein once. The sample consists of a few hundred thousand distinct CDR3 sequences, about 40% of them appearing once. The sequenced sample consisted of glioma tissue, nonneoplastic brain tissue, or PBMCs (not recorded which). All receptors derive from a human donor with low-grade glioma or glioblastoma, undergoing nonglioma brain surgery, or in good health (not recorded which).

Worth noting for this clonotype: Germline and junction disagree at one end, which may indicate a read error. The chain links TRBV10-3 to TRBJ2-7; 8 positions match TRBD2. CDR1 and CDR2 (germline): ENHRY, SYGVKD. CDR3 length: 15 residues. The chain's CDR3 is CAISPSTSAHYKQYF. The CDR3 DNA reads as TGTGCCATCAGTCCATCGACTAGCGCGCACTACAAGCAGTACTTC.

This chain joins TRBV24-1 and TRBJ2-1, with 10 bases aligning to TRBD2. The CDR3 runs to 15 residues. The trim removed 3 bases at V and 7 bases at J, leaving 5 bases unmatched. The germline V gene has CDR1 KGHDR and CDR2 SFDVKD. CDR3 loop: CATSDRLAGVNEQFF. The CDR3 DNA is TGTGCCACCAGTGATCGGCTAGCGGGAGTTAATGAGCAGTTCTTC.

J is TRBJ1-2 and V is TRBV7-2, with 12 bases that match TRBD1. After removal of 6 bases from V and 4 bases from J, the junction contained 12 bases not matched to a gene. CDR3 size: 17 residues. Germline V gives CDR1 SGHTA, CDR2 FQGNSA. This chain's CDR3 is CASRLTPGQGAGYGYTF. DNA for the CDR3: TGTGCCAGCAGACTCACTCCGGGACAGGGGGCAGGCTATGGCTACACCTTC.

This clonotype was observed a handful of times. This chain joins TRBV6-2 or TRBV6-3 and TRBJ2-2; D not certain. The germline gives CDR1 MNHEY, CDR2 SVGEGT. The ends were cut back, 2 bases at V and 11 bases at J, with 9 bases in the middle. The CDR3 has 12 amino acids. The CDR3 sequence: CASSYAVTELFF. For the CDR3, the DNA is TGTGCCAGCAGTTACGCGGTGACCGAGCTGTTTTTT.

This clonotype was detected once. The J gene is TRBJ2-7, the V gene TRBV6-5; D is unclear. The V end lost 11 bases, the J end lost 2 bases, and 13 bases lay between the germline ends. The CDR3 is 12 amino acids. Germline loops: CDR1 MNHEY, CDR2 SVGAGI. For the CDR3, the DNA is TGTGCCTGTGGGCAGACAACCTACGAGCAGTACTTC. Protein product: CACGQTTYEQYF.

This chain joins TRBV6-1 and TRBJ2-2, with D maybe TRBD1 (5 bases). The V end lost 6 bases, the J end lost 11 bases, and 13 bases lay between the germline ends. The CDR3 extends over 12 amino acids. The germline V gene has CDR1 MNHNS and CDR2 SASEGT. DNA for the CDR3: TGTGCCAGCAGGCCACAGGCAACCGAGCTGTTTTTT. It specifies CASRPQATELFF.

This clonotype was seen only once. V and J are TRBV27 and TRBJ1-4; D perhaps matches TRBD1 (5 bases). The CDR3 sequence is 14 residues long. The V end lost 2 bases, the J end lost 8 bases, and 12 bases lay between the germline ends. The germline V gene encodes CDR1 MNHEY and CDR2 SMNVEV (reference sequence). This CDR3 reads CASSLHGAAEKLFF. Here the CDR3 DNA reads TGTGCCAGCAGTTTACACGGGGCAGCGGAAAAACTGTTTTTT.

A word on this clonotype: It may be a read error: a sequence one base away is much more abundant. The chain carries TRBV15 and TRBJ2-1, with TRBD1 matching 7 bases. In germline, CDR1 is LNHNV, CDR2 YYDKDF (reference sequence). The CDR3 sequence is 16 residues long. The V segment lost 5 bases and the J segment 1 base; nucleotides outside the gene matches: 8. The CDR3 loop is CATSGQDRRSYNEQFF. In nucleotides, the CDR3 is TGTGCCACCAGCGGGCAGGACAGGAGGTCCTACAATGAGCAGTTCTTC.

This clonotype has a handful of counts. V is TRBV20-1 and J is TRBJ2-1; 10 nucleotides agree with TRBD1. Trimming cost V 5 bases and J 8 bases; bases outside gene matches: 12. The germline gives CDR1 DFQATT, CDR2 SNEGSKA (reference sequence). CDR3 length equals 15 residues. DNA of the CDR3: TGCAGTGCTCAGGCTCCGGGACAGGGGTCCCATGAGCAGTTCTTC. Amino acid sequence: CSAQAPGQGSHEQFF.

This clonotype was seen more than once but under ten times. The CDR3 coding sequence is TGCAGTGCTAGGGGGTATGGCTCCTACAATGAGCAGTTCTTC. Protein: CSARGYGSYNEQFF. The chain combines TRBV20-1 with TRBJ2-1; D remains ambiguous. The CDR3 extends over 14 amino acids. V was cut by 3 bases and J by 0 bases, with 9 bases left in between. The germline CDR1 and CDR2 sequences are DFQATT and SNEGSKA (reference sequence).

This clonotype came up many times. The rearrangement uses TRBV20-1 and TRBJ2-7, with TRBD2 identical over 13 bases. Germline V gives CDR1 DFQATT, CDR2 SNEGSKA (reference sequence). The CDR3 length is 18 residues. Unmatched junction bases numbered 15, after V lost 0 bases and J lost 7 bases. The CDR3 spells CSARDQLGLAGRWNEQYF. The CDR3 DNA is TGCAGTGCTAGAGATCAGCTGGGACTAGCGGGGAGGTGGAATGAGCAGTACTTC.

In the case of this clonotype: This may arise from a read error, as a much more abundant clone is one base away. The rearrangement uses TRBV20-1 and TRBJ2-3; D is possibly TRBD2 (5 bases). Trimming took off 2 bases at V and 0 bases at J, with 9 bases between the two ends. CDR1 DFQATT and CDR2 SNEGSKA come from the germline V gene (reference sequence). The CDR3 sequence is 14 residues long. The DNA for the CDR3 is TGCAGTGCTAGATTGGACTTTAGCACAGATACGCAGTATTTT. It is translated as CSARLDFSTDTQYF.

This clonotype was found a few times. This chain joins TRBV20-1 and TRBJ2-7; 8 bases fit TRBD2. The CDR3 contains 16 residues. Germline CDR1 reads DFQATT; CDR2 reads SNEGSKA (reference sequence). The trim removed 6 bases at V and 0 bases at J, leaving 13 bases unmatched. CDR3 nucleotides: TGCAGTGCAAAGCCACTAGCGGTAAAGAGCTCCTACGAGCAGTACTTC. Amino acids: CSAKPLAVKSSYEQYF.

This clonotype showed up just a few times. The chain combines TRBV28 with TRBJ2-1; a weak D match, TRBD2 (5 bases). The germline V and J ends were trimmed by 2 bases and 6 bases, with 11 bases remaining between them. Looked up from germline, CDR1 is MDHEN and CDR2 is SYDVKM. The CDR3 spans 14 residues. The CDR3 DNA is TGTGCCAGCAGTTTAATGAGGGTTTCCAATGAGCAGTTCTTC. It yields the protein CASSLMRVSNEQFF.

The genes are TRBV7-9 and TRBJ2-3; D not certain. Germline V gives CDR1 SEHNR, CDR2 FQNEAQ (reference sequence). V was trimmed by 1 base and J by 0 bases, leaving 8 bases between them. The CDR3 is made up of 15 amino acids. The CDR3 DNA reads TGTGCCAGCAGCTTAGATGGCTTCAGCACAGATACGCAGTATTTT. It codes for CASSLDGFSTDTQYF.

This clonotype occurred many times. This rearrangement joins TRBV15 to TRBJ2-1; 14 bases are a match to TRBD2. Germline V lookup: CDR1 LNHNV, CDR2 YYDKDF (reference sequence). Trimming at V came to 0 bases and at J to 10 bases, leaving 8 bases not matched to a gene. The CDR3 is made up of 17 amino acids. The CDR3 bases are TGTGCCACCAGCAGAGATATGGGACTAGCGGGAGACCCCGAGCAGTTCTTC. It codes for CATSRDMGLAGDPEQFF.

V and J are TRBV5-1 and TRBJ2-7; D might be TRBD2 (6 bases). Germline V lookup: CDR1 SGHRS, CDR2 YFSETQ. The germline V and J ends were trimmed by 4 bases and 4 bases, with 18 bases remaining between them. The CDR3 contains 15 residues. Written as DNA, the CDR3 is TGCGCCAGCAGCCCTACGGACGGGGGTAGGTACGAGCAGTACTTC. This translates into CASSPTDGGRYEQYF.

This clonotype was counted many times. The chain combines TRBV27 with TRBJ2-7; D gene ambiguous. The CDR3 has 14 residues. Germline CDR1 reads MNHEY; CDR2 reads SMNVEV (reference sequence). V lost 0 bases and J 2 bases, leaving 8 bases between the germline ends. CDR3 coding DNA: TGTGCCAGCAGTTTATCGTCGGGTACCTACGAGCAGTACTTC. Translating it yields CASSLSSGTYEQYF.

This clonotype was counted only a few times. The CDR3 sequence is CASSQAGGPSSYNEQFF. Here the CDR3 DNA reads TGTGCCAGCAGCCAAGCTGGTGGGCCGAGCTCCTACAATGAGCAGTTCTTC. The chain carries TRBV4-2 and TRBJ2-1, with D unresolved. With 1 base removed from V and 0 bases from J, the gap between germline ends came to 13 bases. This CDR3 has 17 residues. In germline, CDR1 is LGHNA, CDR2 YNFKEQ.

This clonotype was recorded many times. The J gene is TRBJ2-7, the V gene TRBV6-1, with D unclear. This CDR3 contains 11 residues. Germline lookup yields CDR1 MNHNS and CDR2 SASEGT. V was trimmed by 5 bases and J by 6 bases, leaving 8 bases between them. CDR3 nucleotide sequence: TGTGCCAGCAGTTACCGGCGCGAGCAGTACTTC. Residues: CASSYRREQYF.

This rearrangement joins TRBV7-3 to TRBJ2-7; D gene uncertain. The CDR3 runs 15 residues. V shed 4 bases and J shed 2 bases, with 15 bases lying between them. CDR1 and CDR2 from the germline V gene are SGHTA and FQGTGA. The CDR3 sequence is CASSSPPDATYEQYF. The DNA of the CDR3 is TGTGCCAGCAGCTCACCTCCGGACGCGACCTACGAGCAGTACTTC. Using reference TRBV7-3 and TRBJ2-7 for the parts outside the CDR3, the full variable domain is GAGVSQTPSNKVTEKGKYVELRCDPISGHTALYWYRQSLGQGPEFLIYFQGTGAADDSGLPNDRFFAVRPEGSVSTLKIQRTERGDSAVYLCASSSPPDATYEQYFGPGTRLTVT.

This clonotype was detected only a few times. The chain couples TRBV4-1 to TRBJ1-6; no clear D gene. This CDR3 is built from 15 residues. The germline V gene has CDR1 MGHRA and CDR2 YSYEKL. V lost 0 bases and J lost 7, with 10 bases in between. DNA for the CDR3: TGCGCCAGCAGCCAAGATAGAGGCAGAAATTCACCCCTCCACTTT. It is translated as CASSQDRGRNSPLHF.

Points on this clonotype: The CDR3 does not close with the conserved phenylalanine or tryptophan, likely indicating a read error. In nucleotides, the CDR3 is TGTGCCAGCAGTTCTGTTAGGAGGGGAGCCAATGAGCAGTTCTTA. Its translation: CASSSVRRGANEQFL. The genes are TRBV6-5 and TRBJ2-1; perhaps TRBD2 as D (6 bases). The CDR3 covers 15 residues. V was cut by 4 bases and J by 6 bases, with 16 bases left in between. Germline CDR1 reads MNHEY; CDR2 reads SVGAGI.

In the case of this clonotype: This may stem from a read error, because a much larger clone lies one nucleotide away. The chain recombines TRBV28 with TRBJ2-1; D may correspond to TRBD1 or TRBD2 (5 bases each). Germline CDR1 and CDR2: MDHEN and SYDVKM. The CDR3 contains 15 residues. CDR3 amino acids: CASSPRDHSYNGQFF. The CDR3 DNA is TGTGCCAGCAGTCCCCGGGACCACTCCTACAATGGGCAGTTCTTC.

A word on this clonotype: The CDR3 does not close with the conserved phenylalanine or tryptophan, likely indicating a read error. The chain recombines TRBV4-1 with TRBJ2-1; the match to TRBD2 covers 11 bases. V lost 4 bases and J lost 8; bases outside the gene matches: 7. The CDR3 contains 15 residues. Germline loops: CDR1 MGHRA, CDR2 YSYEKL. The CDR3 loop is CASSLPGLAVHEQFL. For the CDR3, the DNA is TGCGCCAGCAGCCTCCCGGGACTAGCGGTTCATGAGCAGTTCCTC.

In the case of this clonotype: Being one base from a much bigger clone, this may be a read error. The DNA of the CDR3 is TGTGCCAGCAGCGAGGGCAAGAACACTGAAGCTTTCTTT. It is translated as CASSEGKNTEAFF. This chain connects TRBV28 to TRBJ1-1; the D is unclear. Germline V lookup: CDR1 MDHEN, CDR2 SYDVKM. CDR3 length equals 13 residues. The V and J ends lost 6 bases and 1 base respectively, with 9 bases between them.

Note on this clonotype: A much larger clone differs by one base, so this may be a read error. The chain carries TRBV6-6 and TRBJ2-1; D is undetermined. The V gene's germline CDR1 is MNHNY and CDR2 SVGAGI (reference sequence). CDR3 size: 15 residues. CDR3 in DNA: TGTGCCAGCAGTTACTCGATTCGTCCCTACAATGAGCAGTCCTTC. The encoded protein is CASSYSIRPYNEQSF.

There are a few counts of this clonotype. V is TRBV7-9 and J is TRBJ2-7; the match to TRBD1 covers 9 bases. Losses at the gene ends were 5 bases for V and 5 bases for J; bases not matched to a gene: 7. CDR1 and CDR2 from the germline V gene are SEHNR and FQNEAQ (reference sequence). The CDR3 extends over 14 amino acids. The CDR3 sequence: CASSQGTGSHEQYF. DNA of the CDR3: TGTGCCAGCAGCCAAGGGACAGGGAGCCACGAGCAGTACTTC.

V is TRBV7-8 and J is TRBJ2-3; 11 bases match TRBD2. This CDR3 is built from 17 residues. Germline V gene sequence: CDR1 SGHVS, CDR2 FQNEAQ. Unmatched junction bases numbered 8, after V lost 5 bases and J lost 1 base. CDR3 DNA: TGTGCCAGCAGCCCGCGGACACTAGCGGGAGGCACAGATACGCAGTATTTT. Protein product: CASSPRTLAGGTDTQYF.

The chain couples TRBV7-9 to TRBJ2-7, with 9 bases fitting TRBD1. J gave up 6 bases and V 5 bases, and 8 bases lay outside the gene matches. This CDR3 is built from 14 residues. In germline, CDR1 is SEHNR, CDR2 FQNEAQ (reference sequence). The CDR3 loop is CASSLGQGWFEQYF. CDR3 sequence (DNA): TGTGCCAGCAGCCTTGGACAGGGGTGGTTCGAGCAGTACTTC. Full variable domain (missing parts from reference TRBV7-9 and TRBJ2-7): DTGVSQNPRHKITKRGQNVTFRCDPISEHNRLYWYRQTLGQGPEFLTYFQNEAQLEKSRLLSDRFSAERPKGSFSTLEIQRTEQGDSAMYLCASSLGQGWFEQYFGPGTRLTVT.